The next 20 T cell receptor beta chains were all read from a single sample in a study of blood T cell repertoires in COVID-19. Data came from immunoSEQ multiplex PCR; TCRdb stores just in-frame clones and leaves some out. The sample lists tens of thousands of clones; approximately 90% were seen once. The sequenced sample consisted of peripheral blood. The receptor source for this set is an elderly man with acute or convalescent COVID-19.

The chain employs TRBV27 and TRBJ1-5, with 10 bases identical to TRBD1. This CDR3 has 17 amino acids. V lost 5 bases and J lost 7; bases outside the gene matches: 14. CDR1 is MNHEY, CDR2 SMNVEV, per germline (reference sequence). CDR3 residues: CASSPHLTGTGEQPQHF. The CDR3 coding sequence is TGTGCCAGCAGTCCCCATTTGACCGGGACAGGGGAACAGCCCCAGCATTTT.

CDR3 coding DNA: TGTGCCAGCAGCCCAGGGACAGGCCCCCTGGCCACCGGGGAGCTGTTTTTT. This gives the protein CASSPGTGPLATGELFF. The rearrangement joins TRBV7-3 to TRBJ2-2; TRBD1 agrees at 8 bases. Trimming removed 5 bases from V and 4 bases from J; junction bases left unmatched: 12. Germline V gene data show CDR1 as SGHTA and CDR2 as FQGTGA. The CDR3 is 17 residues long.

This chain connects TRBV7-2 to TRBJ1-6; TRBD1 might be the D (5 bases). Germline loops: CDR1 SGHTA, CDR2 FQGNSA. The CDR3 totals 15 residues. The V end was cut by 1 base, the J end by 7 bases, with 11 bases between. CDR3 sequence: CASSLGRGGNSPLHF. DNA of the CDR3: TGTGCCAGCAGCTTAGGGCGTGGGGGGAATTCACCCCTCCACTTT. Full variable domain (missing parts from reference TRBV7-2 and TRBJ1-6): GAGVSQSPSNKVTEKGKDVELRCDPISGHTALYWYRQSLGQGLEFLIYFQGNSAPDKSGLPSDRFSAERTGGSVSTLTIQRTQQEDSAVYLCASSLGRGGNSPLHFGNGTRLTVT.

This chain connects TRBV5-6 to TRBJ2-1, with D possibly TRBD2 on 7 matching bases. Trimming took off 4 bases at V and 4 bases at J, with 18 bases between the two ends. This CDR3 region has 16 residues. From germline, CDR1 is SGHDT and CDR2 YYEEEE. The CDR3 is CASSPLGGAGYNEQFF. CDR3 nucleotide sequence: TGTGCCAGCAGCCCCCTTGGGGGGGCCGGTTACAATGAGCAGTTCTTC. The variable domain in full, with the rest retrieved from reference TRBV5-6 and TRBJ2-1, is DAGVTQSPTHLIKTRGQQVTLRCSPKSGHDTVSWYQQALGQGPQFIFQYYEEEERQRGNFPDRFSGHQFPNYSSELNVNALLLGDSALYLCASSPLGGAGYNEQFFGPGTRLTVL.

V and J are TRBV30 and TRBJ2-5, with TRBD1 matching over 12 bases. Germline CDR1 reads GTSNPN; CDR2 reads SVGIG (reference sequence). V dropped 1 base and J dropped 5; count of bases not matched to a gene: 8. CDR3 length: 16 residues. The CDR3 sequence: CAWSEGTGGRGETQYF. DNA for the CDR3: TGTGCCTGGAGTGAGGGGACAGGGGGCCGGGGGGAGACCCAGTACTTC.

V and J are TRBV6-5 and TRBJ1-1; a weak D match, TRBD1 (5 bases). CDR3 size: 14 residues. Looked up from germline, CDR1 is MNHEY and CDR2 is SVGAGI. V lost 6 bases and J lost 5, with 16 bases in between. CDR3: CASSRDIRGTEAFF. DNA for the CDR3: TGTGCCAGCAGCCGCGACATTAGGGGTACTGAAGCTTTCTTT.

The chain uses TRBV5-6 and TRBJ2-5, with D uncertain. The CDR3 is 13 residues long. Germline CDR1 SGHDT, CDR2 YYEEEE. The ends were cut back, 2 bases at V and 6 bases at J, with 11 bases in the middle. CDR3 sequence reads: CASSFSRTKTQYF. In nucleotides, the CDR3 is TGTGCCAGCAGCTTTTCTAGAACGAAGACCCAGTACTTC.

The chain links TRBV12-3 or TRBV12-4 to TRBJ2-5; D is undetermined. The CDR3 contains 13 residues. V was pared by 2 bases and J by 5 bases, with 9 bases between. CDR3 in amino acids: CASSLRLGETQYF. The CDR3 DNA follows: TGTGCCAGCAGTTTACGTCTGGGCGAGACCCAGTACTTC.

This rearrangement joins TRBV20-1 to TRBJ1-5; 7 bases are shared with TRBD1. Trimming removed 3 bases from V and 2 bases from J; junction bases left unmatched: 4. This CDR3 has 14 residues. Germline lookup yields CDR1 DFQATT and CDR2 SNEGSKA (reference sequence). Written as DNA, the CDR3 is TGCAGTGCTAGTGTACAGGGGCGCAATCAGCCCCAGCATTTT. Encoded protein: CSASVQGRNQPQHF.

CDR3 DNA sequence: TGTGCCAGTAGTCCCCCGCAGGGAAGGGAAAAACTGTTTTTT. As protein: CASSPPQGREKLFF. The genes are TRBV19 and TRBJ1-4; a possible D gene is TRBD1 (5 bases). This CDR3 region has 14 residues. From germline, CDR1 is LNHDA and CDR2 SQIVND (reference sequence). The V and J ends lost 5 bases and 8 bases respectively, with 15 bases between them. Full variable domain (outside the CDR3, taken from reference TRBV19 and TRBJ1-4): DGGITQSPKYLFRKEGQNVTLSCEQNLNHDAMYWYRQDPGQGLRLIYYSQIVNDFQKGDIAEGYSVSREKKESFPLTVTSAQKNPTAFYLCASSPPQGREKLFFGSGTQLSVL.

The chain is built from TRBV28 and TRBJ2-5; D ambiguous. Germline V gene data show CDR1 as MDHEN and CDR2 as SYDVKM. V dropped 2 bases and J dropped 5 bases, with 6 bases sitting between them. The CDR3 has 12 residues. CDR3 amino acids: CASSLQAETQYF. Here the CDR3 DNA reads TGTGCCAGCAGTTTACAGGCGGAGACCCAGTACTTC.

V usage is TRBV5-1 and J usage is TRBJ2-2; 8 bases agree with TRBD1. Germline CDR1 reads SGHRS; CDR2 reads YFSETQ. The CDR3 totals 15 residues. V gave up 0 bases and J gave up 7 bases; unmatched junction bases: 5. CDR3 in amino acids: CASSLGQGAVGELFF. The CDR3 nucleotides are TGCGCCAGCAGCTTGGGGCAGGGGGCAGTCGGGGAGCTGTTTTTT.

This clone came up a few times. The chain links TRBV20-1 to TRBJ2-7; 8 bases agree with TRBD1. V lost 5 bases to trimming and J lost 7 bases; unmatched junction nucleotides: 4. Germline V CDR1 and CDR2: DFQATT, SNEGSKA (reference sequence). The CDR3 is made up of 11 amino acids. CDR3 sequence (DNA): TGCAGTGCTGGACAGGGCTGGGAGCAGTACTTC. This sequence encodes CSAGQGWEQYF.

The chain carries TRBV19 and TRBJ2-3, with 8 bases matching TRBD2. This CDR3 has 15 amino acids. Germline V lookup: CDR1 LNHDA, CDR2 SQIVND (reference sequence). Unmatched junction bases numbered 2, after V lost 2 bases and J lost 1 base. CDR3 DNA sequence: TGTGCCAGTAGTATAAGGCGGGGGGGCACAGATACGCAGTATTTT. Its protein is CASSIRRGGTDTQYF.

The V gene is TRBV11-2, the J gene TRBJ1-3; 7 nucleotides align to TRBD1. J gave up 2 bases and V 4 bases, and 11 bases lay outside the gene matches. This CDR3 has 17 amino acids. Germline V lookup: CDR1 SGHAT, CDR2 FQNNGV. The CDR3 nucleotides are TGTGCCAGCAGCTCCTACCGACAGGGAAGGACTGGAAACACCATATATTTT. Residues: CASSSYRQGRTGNTIYF.

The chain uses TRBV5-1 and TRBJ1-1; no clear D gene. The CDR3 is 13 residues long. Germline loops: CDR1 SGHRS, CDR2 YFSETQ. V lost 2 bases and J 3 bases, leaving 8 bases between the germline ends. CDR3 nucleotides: TGCGCCAGCAGCTTCAATCAGGACACTGAAGCTTTCTTT. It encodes CASSFNQDTEAFF.

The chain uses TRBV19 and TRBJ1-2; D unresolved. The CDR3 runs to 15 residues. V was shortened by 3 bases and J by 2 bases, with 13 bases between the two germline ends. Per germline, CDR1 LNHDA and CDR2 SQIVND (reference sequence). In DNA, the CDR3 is TGTGCCAGTAGTATTGATTGGACTGACAACTATGGCTACACCTTC. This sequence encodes CASSIDWTDNYGYTF.

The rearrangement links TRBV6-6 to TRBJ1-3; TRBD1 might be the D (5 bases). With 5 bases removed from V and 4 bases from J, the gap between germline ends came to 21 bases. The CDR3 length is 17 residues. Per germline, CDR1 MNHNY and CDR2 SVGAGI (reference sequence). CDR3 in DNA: TGTGCCAGCAGTAGATCCCAGGGAGGGCTTGGGGGAAACACCATATATTTT. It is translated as CASSRSQGGLGGNTIYF.

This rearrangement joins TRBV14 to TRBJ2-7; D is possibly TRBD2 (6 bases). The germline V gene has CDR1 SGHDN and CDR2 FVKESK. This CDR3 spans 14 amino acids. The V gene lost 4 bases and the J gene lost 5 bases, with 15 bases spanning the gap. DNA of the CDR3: TGTGCCAGCAGCCGGGGAGGACTCGGGGACGAGCAGTACTTC. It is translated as CASSRGGLGDEQYF. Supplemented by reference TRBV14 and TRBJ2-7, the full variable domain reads EAGVTQFPSHSVIEKGQTVTLRCDPISGHDNLYWYRRVMGKEIKFLLHFVKESKQDESGMPNNRFLAERTGGTYSTLKVQPAELEDSGVYFCASSRGGLGDEQYFGPGTRLTVT.

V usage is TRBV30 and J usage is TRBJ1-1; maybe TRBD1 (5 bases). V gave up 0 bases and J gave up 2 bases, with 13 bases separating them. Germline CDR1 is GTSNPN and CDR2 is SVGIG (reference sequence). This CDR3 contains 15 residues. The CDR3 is CAWSVRSGGNTEAFF. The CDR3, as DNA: TGTGCCTGGAGTGTACGAAGCGGGGGAAACACTGAAGCTTTCTTT.